The sequence of this T cell receptor (beta chain) was determined in a study of regulatory T cells in long-lasting Graves disease. Building the TCR beta libraries relied on iRepertoire HTBI primers, and CDR3 regions underwent Arm-PCR. TCRdb called the multiplex PCR reads again in MiXCR, with one record for every CDR3 protein. The sample has roughly 560,000 distinct CDR3 sequences; about 12% are singletons. This clonotype was counted ten times or more. Germline lookup yields CDR1 DFQATT and CDR2 SNEGSKA (reference sequence). The CDR3 runs to 13 residues. V was clipped by 6 bases and J by 5 bases, with 16 bases between them. The time point here: newly diagnosed GD, antithyroid drugs for less than 3 months. Researchers made the TCR library from RNA that was extracted from PBMCs. Tubes containing EDTA received around 9.5 milliliters of drawn peripheral blood. These data also formed part of another study, on T cells in Graves' hyperthyroidism and ophthalmopathy. That study adds: Graves' hyperthyroidism qualified as stable when ophthalmopathy did not progress within 18 months.

This receptor was obtained from a young woman with Graves disease. This material consisted of peripheral blood mononuclear cells (PBMCs), taken at new diagnosis, from a patient treated with antithyroid drugs. The genes are TRBV20-1 and TRBJ2-5; the D is unclear. The CDR3 spells CSATGVTRETQYF. DNA of the CDR3: TGCAGTGCCACCGGAGTTACACGGGAGACCCAGTACTTC.